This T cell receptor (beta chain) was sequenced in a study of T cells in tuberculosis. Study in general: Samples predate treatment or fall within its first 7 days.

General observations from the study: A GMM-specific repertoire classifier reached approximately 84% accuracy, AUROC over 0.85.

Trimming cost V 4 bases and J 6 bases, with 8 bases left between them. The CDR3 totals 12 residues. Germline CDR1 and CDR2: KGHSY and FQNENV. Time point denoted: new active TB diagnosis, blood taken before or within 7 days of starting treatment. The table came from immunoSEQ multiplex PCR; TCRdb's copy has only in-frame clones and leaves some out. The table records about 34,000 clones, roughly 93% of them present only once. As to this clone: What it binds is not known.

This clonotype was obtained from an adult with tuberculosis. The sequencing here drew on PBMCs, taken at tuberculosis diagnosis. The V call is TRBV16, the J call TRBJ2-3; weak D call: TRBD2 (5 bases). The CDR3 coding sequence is TGTGCCAGCAGCCCTCGCGGGGATACGCAGTATTTT. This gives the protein CASSPRGDTQYF. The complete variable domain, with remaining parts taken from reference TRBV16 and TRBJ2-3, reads GEEVAQTPKHLVRGEGQKAKLYCAPIKGHSYVFWYQQVLKNEFKFLISFQNENVFDETGMPKERFSAKCLPNSPCSLEIQATKLEDSAVYFCASSPRGDTQYFGPGTRLTVL.